The 5 T cell receptor beta chains below all came from one sample that was sequenced in a study of immune characterization of retroperitoneal liposarcoma. TCRdb itself ran the PCR reads through MiXCR, one entry per CDR3 protein. The sample yields roughly 3,000 distinct CDR3 sequences, roughly 42% seen once. Sequenced: tumor tissue. These receptors all stem from a male donor with retroperitoneal liposarcoma.

This clonotype was seen a few times. The chain couples TRBV27 to TRBJ1-6; TRBD1 matches 10 bases. V lost 8 bases and J lost 10; bases outside the gene matches: 2. The CDR3 contains 12 residues. CDR1 MNHEY and CDR2 SMNVEV come from the germline V gene (reference sequence). The CDR3 DNA is TGTGCCAGCGGGACAGGGGTCTCACCCCTCCACTTT. It yields the protein CASGTGVSPLHF.

The rearrangement links TRBV6-2 or TRBV6-3 to TRBJ2-4; 9 bases align to TRBD2. The DNA end lines up better with TRBJ2-7; the J call may be wrong. The CDR3 runs to 14 residues. Looked up from germline, CDR1 is MNHEY and CDR2 is SVGEGT. The CDR3 DNA follows: TGTGCCAGCAGTATTCTAGCGGGAAGGCACGAGCAGTACTTC. Protein sequence: CASSILAGRHEQYF.

The rearrangement joins TRBV7-6 to TRBJ2-7, with no clear D. Germline V CDR1 and CDR2: SGHVS, FNYEAQ. V lost 5 bases to trimming and J lost 5 bases, with 19 bases between them. The CDR3 has 15 residues. The CDR3 protein is CASSPETEPRNEQYF. Written as DNA, the CDR3 is TGTGCCAGCAGCCCAGAGACGGAGCCTCGGAACGAGCAGTACTTC.

The V gene is TRBV7-6, the J gene TRBJ1-4, with TRBD1 matching over 9 bases. There are 14 residues in the CDR3. J lost 5 bases, V lost 5 bases, and 3 bases had no gene match. Germline V gene data show CDR1 as SGHVS and CDR2 as FNYEAQ. The DNA for the CDR3 is TGTGCCAGCAGCCCCGGGACAGGGAATGAAAAACTGTTTTTT. This gives the protein CASSPGTGNEKLFF.

The chain carries TRBV12-3 or TRBV12-4 and TRBJ2-3; TRBD2 aligns across 8 bases. The DNA end lines up better with TRBJ2-7; the J call may be wrong. CDR3 length: 12 residues. Written as DNA, the CDR3 is TGTGCCAGCAGCCGGACTAGCTGGGAGCAGTACTTC. Its translation is CASSRTSWEQYF.